These 10 T cell receptor beta chains originate from one sample sequenced in a study of control samples from healthy donors and cancer patients (TCRdb year 2020). The library was prepared using the immunoSEQ multiplex PCR assay. TCRdb re-hosts the immuneACCESS table, in-frame sequences only. Its copies lack some clones; in the studies checked, an unresolved V gene accounts for under half of them, and the cause for the rest is not known. For this sample there are 100,000 or so clones; roughly 89% appear just once. Jointly, the top ten make up 7.8% of the sample. The sequenced material came from blood. All receptors come from a man younger than 40 in good health.

This rearrangement joins TRBV2 to TRBJ2-7; D perhaps matches TRBD1 (5 bases). The V end was cut by 0 bases, the J end by 6 bases, with 9 bases between. The CDR3 length is 13 residues. Germline V gene sequence: CDR1 SNHLY, CDR2 FYNNEI. The CDR3 here is CASSEARVREQYV. In DNA, the CDR3 is TGTGCCAGCAGTGAAGCCAGGGTGCGCGAGCAGTACGTC.

The J gene is TRBJ1-6, the V gene TRBV28; maybe TRBD1 (5 bases). The CDR3 is made up of 14 amino acids. V was shortened by 3 bases and J by 4 bases, with 7 bases between the two germline ends. Germline V gives CDR1 MDHEN, CDR2 SYDVKM. CDR3 residues: CASSFTGYNSPLHF. The DNA for the CDR3 is TGTGCCAGCAGTTTCACAGGTTATAATTCACCCCTCCACTTT.

J is TRBJ1-2 and V is TRBV7-9; D is perhaps TRBD1 (5 bases). V shed 5 bases and J shed 8 bases, with 21 bases lying between them. This CDR3 spans 15 amino acids. CDR1 and CDR2 (germline): SEHNR, FQNEAQ (reference sequence). The CDR3: CASSELKLGEDGYTF. For the CDR3, the DNA is TGTGCCAGCAGCGAGTTAAAATTGGGGGAGGACGGCTACACCTTC.

The V and J genes are TRBV9 and TRBJ1-2; no reliable D call. This CDR3 region has 13 residues. CDR1 and CDR2 (germline): SGDLS, YYNGEE. V was shortened by 0 bases and J by 8 bases, with 11 bases between the two germline ends. The CDR3 DNA is TGTGCCAGCAGCGTAGTTGAGGCCGGCGGCTACACCTTC. Translated: CASSVVEAGGYTF.

There are a few counts of this clone. The chain employs TRBV6-2 or TRBV6-3 and TRBJ2-7; unclear D gene. The V and J ends lost 2 bases and 2 bases respectively, with 10 bases between them. CDR1 is MNHEY, CDR2 SVGEGT, per germline. This CDR3 region has 14 residues. The CDR3 is CASSYGVGAYEQYF. In nucleotides, the CDR3 is TGTGCCAGCAGTTACGGAGTCGGAGCCTACGAGCAGTACTTC.

The V gene is TRBV7-2, the J gene TRBJ2-6, with unresolved D. Trimming cost V 5 bases and J 0 bases, with 11 bases left between them. Germline values: CDR1 SGHTA, CDR2 FQGNSA. This CDR3 is 16 amino acids long. The CDR3 protein is CASSEDRTSGANVLTF. The CDR3 nucleotides are TGTGCCAGCAGCGAAGACCGGACCTCTGGGGCCAACGTCCTGACTTTC.

The chain combines TRBV5-1 with TRBJ1-1; 10 nucleotides line up with TRBD1. Germline V gene sequence: CDR1 SGHRS, CDR2 YFSETQ. The CDR3 spans 17 residues. Trimming took 2 bases from V and 0 from J; bases not matched to a gene: 7. CDR3 DNA: TGCGCCAGCAGCTTTCATGACAGGGGGCTTGTGAACACTGAAGCTTTCTTT. It encodes CASSFHDRGLVNTEAFF.

This chain uses TRBV12-5 with TRBJ1-3, with no clear D. The CDR3 runs 15 residues. Trimming left V 7 bases short and J 5 bases short, with 18 bases between. Germline V gene sequence: CDR1 LGHNT, CDR2 FRNRAP. Written as DNA, the CDR3 is TGTGCTAGTGCCCCCTCCCAGCGGACCCGAAACACCATATATTTT. Protein: CASAPSQRTRNTIYF.

The chain joins TRBV9 to TRBJ1-3, with D maybe TRBD1 (6 bases). This CDR3 contains 15 residues. Looked up from germline, CDR1 is SGDLS and CDR2 is YYNGEE. Trimming left V 0 bases short and J 2 bases short, with 9 bases between. CDR3 sequence (DNA): TGTGCCAGCAGCGTAGGGACAGACACTGGAAACACCATATATTTT. Residues: CASSVGTDTGNTIYF.

The chain recombines TRBV24-1 with TRBJ2-1, with 8 bases aligning to TRBD1. The V segment lost 3 bases and the J segment 2 bases; nucleotides outside the gene matches: 5. The germline gives CDR1 KGHDR, CDR2 SFDVKD. The CDR3 consists of 16 residues. The CDR3 DNA follows: TGTGCCACCAGTGATATGACAGGGGCTACCTACAATGAGCAGTTCTTC. This translates into CATSDMTGATYNEQFF.